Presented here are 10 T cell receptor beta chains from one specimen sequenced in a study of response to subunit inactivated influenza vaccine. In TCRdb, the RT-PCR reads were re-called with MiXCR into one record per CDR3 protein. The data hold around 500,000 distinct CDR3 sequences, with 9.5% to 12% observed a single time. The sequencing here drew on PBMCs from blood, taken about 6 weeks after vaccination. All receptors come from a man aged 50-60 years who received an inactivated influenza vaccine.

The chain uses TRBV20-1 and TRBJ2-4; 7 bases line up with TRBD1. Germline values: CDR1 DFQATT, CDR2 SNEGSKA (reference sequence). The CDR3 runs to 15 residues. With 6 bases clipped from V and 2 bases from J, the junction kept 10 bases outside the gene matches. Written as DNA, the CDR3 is TGCAGTGCACCGACAGGGAGAATAACCAAAAACATTCAGTACTTC. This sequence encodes CSAPTGRITKNIQYF.

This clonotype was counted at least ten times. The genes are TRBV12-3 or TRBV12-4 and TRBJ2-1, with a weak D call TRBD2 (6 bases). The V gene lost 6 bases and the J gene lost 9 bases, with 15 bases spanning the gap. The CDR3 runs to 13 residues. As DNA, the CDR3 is TGTGCCAGCAGCTCCCGGGACTTTGGTGAGCAGTTCTTC. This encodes CASSSRDFGEQFF.

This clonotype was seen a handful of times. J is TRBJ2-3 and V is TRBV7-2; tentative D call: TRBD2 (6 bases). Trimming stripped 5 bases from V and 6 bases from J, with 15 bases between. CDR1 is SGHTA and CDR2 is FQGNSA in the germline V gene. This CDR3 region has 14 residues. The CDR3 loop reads CASSILAGRDTQYF. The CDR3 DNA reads TGTGCCAGCAGCATTCTCGCAGGGAGGGATACGCAGTATTTT.

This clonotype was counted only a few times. DNA of the CDR3: TGTGCCATCAGAAACCAACAGGGCGATGAGCAGTTCTTC. Translating it yields CAIRNQQGDEQFF. V gene TRBV10-3 combines with J gene TRBJ2-1; tentatively, D is TRBD1 (6 bases). Germline V gene sequence: CDR1 ENHRY, CDR2 SYGVKD. V shed 6 bases and J shed 8 bases, with 14 bases lying between them. The CDR3 is made up of 13 amino acids.

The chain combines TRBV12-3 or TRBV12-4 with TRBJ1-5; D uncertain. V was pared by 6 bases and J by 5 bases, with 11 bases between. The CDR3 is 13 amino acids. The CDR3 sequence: CASRDGTDQPQHF. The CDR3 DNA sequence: TGTGCCAGCAGAGACGGTACGGATCAGCCCCAGCATTTT.

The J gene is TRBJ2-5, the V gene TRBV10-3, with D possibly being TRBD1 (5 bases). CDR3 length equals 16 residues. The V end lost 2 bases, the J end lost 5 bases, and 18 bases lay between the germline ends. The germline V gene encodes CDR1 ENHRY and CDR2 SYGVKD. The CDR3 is CAISERPGFTGETQYF. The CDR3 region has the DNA TGTGCCATCAGTGAGCGGCCAGGGTTTACCGGGGAGACCCAGTACTTC.

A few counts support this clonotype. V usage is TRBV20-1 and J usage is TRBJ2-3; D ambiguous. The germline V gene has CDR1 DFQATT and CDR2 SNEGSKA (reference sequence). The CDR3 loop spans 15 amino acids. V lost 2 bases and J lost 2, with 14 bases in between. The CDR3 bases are TGCAGTGCTAGAACGGGTCTTGTGGACACAGATACGCAGTATTTT. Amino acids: CSARTGLVDTDTQYF.

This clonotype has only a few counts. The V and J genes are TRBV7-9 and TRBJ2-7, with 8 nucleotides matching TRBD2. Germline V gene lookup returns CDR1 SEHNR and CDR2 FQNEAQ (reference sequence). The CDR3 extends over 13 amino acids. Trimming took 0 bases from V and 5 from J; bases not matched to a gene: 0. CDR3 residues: CASSLAGLDEQYF. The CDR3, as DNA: TGTGCCAGCAGCTTAGCGGGACTAGACGAGCAGTACTTC.

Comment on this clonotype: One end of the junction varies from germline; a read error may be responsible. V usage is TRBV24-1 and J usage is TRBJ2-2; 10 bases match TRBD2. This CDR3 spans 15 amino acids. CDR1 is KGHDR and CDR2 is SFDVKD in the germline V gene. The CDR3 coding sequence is TGTTCCACCAGTCTAGCGGGAGCAAACACCGGGGAGCTGTTTTTT. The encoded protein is CSTSLAGANTGELFF.

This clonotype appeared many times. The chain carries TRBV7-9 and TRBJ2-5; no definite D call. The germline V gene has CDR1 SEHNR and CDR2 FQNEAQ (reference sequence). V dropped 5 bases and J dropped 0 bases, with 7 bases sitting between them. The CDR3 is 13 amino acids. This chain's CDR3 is CASSRTHQETQYF. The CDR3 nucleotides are TGTGCCAGCAGCCGTACGCACCAAGAGACCCAGTACTTC.